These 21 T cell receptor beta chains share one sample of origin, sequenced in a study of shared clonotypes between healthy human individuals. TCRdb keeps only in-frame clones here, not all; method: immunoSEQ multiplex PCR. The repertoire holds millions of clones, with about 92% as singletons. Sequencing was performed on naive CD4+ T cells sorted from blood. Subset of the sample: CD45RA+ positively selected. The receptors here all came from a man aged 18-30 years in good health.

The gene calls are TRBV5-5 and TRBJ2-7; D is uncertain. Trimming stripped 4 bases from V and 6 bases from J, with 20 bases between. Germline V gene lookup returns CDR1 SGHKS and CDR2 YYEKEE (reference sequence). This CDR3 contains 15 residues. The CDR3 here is CASSPSARGDAEQYF. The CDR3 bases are TGTGCCAGCAGCCCCAGTGCACGAGGAGACGCCGAGCAGTACTTC.

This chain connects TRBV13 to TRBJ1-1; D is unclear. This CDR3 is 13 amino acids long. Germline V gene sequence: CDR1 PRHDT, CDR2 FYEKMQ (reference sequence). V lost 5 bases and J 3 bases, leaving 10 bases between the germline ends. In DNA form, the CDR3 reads TGTGCCAGCAGCCTGTTGGGTGACACTGAAGCTTTCTTT. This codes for CASSLLGDTEAFF.

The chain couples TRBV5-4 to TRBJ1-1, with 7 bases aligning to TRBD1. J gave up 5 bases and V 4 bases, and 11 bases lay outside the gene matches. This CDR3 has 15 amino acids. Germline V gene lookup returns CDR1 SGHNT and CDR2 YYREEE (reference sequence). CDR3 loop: CASSPGFDRVTEAFF. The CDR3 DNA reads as TGTGCCAGCAGCCCCGGGTTTGACAGGGTGACTGAAGCTTTCTTT.

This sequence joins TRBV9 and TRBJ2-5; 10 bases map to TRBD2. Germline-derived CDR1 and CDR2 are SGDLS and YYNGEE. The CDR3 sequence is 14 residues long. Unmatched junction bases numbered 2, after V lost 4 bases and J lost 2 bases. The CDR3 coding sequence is TGTGCCAGCAGCACTAGCGGGAATCAAGAGACCCAGTACTTC. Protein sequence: CASSTSGNQETQYF.

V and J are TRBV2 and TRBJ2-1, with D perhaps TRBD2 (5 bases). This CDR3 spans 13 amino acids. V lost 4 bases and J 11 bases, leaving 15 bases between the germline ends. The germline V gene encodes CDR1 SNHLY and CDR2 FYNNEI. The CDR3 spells CASSAETDGKQFF. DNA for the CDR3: TGTGCCAGCAGTGCGGAGACGGACGGGAAGCAGTTCTTC.

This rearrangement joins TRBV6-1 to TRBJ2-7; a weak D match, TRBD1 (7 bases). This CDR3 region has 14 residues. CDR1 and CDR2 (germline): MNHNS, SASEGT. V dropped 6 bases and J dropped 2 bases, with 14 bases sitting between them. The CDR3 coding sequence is TGTGCCAGCAGGGCGGGACAGCTTCCCTACGAGCAGTACTTC. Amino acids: CASRAGQLPYEQYF.

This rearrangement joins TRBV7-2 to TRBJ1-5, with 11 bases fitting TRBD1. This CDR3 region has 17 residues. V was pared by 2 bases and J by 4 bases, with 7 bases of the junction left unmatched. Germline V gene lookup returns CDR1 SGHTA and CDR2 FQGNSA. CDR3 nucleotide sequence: TGTGCCAGCAGCTTAAGGGGGACAGGGGGGAGTAATCAGCCCCAGCATTTT. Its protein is CASSLRGTGGSNQPQHF.

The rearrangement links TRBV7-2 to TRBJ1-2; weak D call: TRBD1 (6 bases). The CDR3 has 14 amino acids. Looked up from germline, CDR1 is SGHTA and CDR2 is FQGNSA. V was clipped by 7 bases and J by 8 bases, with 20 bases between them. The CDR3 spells CASTGQLPRGGYTF. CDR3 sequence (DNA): TGTGCCAGCACCGGACAGCTGCCTAGGGGAGGCTACACCTTC.

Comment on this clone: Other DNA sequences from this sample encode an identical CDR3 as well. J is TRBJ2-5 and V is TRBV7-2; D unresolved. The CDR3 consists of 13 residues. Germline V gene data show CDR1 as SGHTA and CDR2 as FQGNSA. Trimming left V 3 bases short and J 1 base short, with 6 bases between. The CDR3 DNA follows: TGTGCCAGCAGCTTGGGAACCCAAGAGACCCAGTACTTC. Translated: CASSLGTQETQYF.

The CDR3 DNA sequence: TGTGCCAGCAGCCCTACGACATCGGGGCGGAACACTGAAGCTTTCTTT. This gives the protein CASSPTTSGRNTEAFF. The rearrangement joins TRBV7-3 to TRBJ1-1, with D perhaps TRBD1 (5 bases). Trimming removed 5 bases from V and 1 base from J, with 17 bases in between. The germline gives CDR1 SGHTA, CDR2 FQGTGA. This CDR3 contains 16 residues.

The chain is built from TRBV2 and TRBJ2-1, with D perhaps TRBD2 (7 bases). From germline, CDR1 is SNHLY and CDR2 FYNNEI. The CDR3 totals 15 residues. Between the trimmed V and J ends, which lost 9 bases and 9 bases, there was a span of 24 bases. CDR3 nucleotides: TGTGCCAGAGAGGGGCGGGGGCGCAAAGGTAGTGAGCAGTTCTTC. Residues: CAREGRGRKGSEQFF.

CDR3 nucleotides: TGTGCCACCCGTGGCGGAATTAATGAAAAACTGTTTTTT. Translated: CATRGGINEKLFF. V usage is TRBV28 and J usage is TRBJ1-4; D is undetermined. CDR1 MDHEN and CDR2 SYDVKM come from the germline V gene. V lost 10 bases to trimming and J lost 4 bases, with 13 bases between them. The CDR3 totals 13 residues.

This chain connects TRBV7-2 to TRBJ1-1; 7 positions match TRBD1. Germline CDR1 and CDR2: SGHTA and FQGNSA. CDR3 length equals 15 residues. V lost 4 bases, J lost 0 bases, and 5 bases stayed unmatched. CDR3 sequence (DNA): TGTGCCAGCAGCTCCCCCGGGACAGTGAACACTGAAGCTTTCTTT. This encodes CASSSPGTVNTEAFF.

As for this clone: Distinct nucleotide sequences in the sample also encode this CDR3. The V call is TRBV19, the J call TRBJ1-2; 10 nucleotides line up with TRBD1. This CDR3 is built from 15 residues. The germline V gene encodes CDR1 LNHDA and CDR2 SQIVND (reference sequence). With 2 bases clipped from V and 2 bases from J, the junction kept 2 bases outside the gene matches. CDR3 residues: CASSITGQGNYGYTF. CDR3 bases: TGTGCCAGTAGTATAACGGGACAGGGGAACTATGGCTACACCTTC.

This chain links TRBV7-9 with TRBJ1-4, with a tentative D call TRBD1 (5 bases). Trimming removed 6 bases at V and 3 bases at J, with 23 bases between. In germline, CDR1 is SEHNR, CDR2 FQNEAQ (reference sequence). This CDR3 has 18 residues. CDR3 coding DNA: TGTGCCAGCAGTCCCTCCCCCGTCGGATCGGGGGCTAATGAAAAACTGTTTTTT. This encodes CASSPSPVGSGANEKLFF.

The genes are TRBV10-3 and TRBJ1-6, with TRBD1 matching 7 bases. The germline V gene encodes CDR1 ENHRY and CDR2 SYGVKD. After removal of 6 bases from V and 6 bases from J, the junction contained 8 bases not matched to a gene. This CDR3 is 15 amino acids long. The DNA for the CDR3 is TGTGCCATCAGCGACAGGGTAGGGGCTAATTCACCCCTCCACTTT. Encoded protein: CAISDRVGANSPLHF.

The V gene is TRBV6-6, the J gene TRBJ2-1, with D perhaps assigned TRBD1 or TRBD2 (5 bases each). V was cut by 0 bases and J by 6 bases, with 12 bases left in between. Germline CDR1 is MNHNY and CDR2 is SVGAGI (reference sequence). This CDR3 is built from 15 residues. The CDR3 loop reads CASSYSGERGNEQFF. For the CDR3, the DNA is TGTGCCAGCAGTTACTCAGGGGAGAGGGGCAATGAGCAGTTCTTC.

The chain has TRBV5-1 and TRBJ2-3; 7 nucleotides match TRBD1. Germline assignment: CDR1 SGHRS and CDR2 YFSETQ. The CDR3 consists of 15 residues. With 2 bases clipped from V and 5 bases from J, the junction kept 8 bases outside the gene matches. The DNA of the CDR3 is TGCGCCAGCAGCTTTAGGGGGCGCGGTGGAGATACGCAGTATTTT. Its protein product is CASSFRGRGGDTQYF.

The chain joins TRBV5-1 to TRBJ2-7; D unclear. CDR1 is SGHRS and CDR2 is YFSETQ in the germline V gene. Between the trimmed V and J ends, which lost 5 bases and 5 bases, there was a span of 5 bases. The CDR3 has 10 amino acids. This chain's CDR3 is CASRIDEQYF. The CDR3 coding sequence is TGCGCCAGCAGGATCGACGAGCAGTACTTC.

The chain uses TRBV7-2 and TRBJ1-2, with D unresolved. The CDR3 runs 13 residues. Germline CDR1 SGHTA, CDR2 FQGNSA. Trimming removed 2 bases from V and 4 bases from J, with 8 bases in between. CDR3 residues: CASSLTLGYGYTF. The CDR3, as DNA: TGTGCCAGCAGCTTAACGTTGGGCTATGGCTACACCTTC.

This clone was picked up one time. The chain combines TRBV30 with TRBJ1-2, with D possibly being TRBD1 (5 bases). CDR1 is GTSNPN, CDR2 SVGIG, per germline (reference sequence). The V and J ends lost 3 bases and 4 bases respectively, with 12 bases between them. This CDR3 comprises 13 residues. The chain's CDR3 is CAWRPAGGYGYTF. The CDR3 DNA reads TGTGCCTGGAGGCCAGCCGGGGGCTATGGCTACACCTTC.